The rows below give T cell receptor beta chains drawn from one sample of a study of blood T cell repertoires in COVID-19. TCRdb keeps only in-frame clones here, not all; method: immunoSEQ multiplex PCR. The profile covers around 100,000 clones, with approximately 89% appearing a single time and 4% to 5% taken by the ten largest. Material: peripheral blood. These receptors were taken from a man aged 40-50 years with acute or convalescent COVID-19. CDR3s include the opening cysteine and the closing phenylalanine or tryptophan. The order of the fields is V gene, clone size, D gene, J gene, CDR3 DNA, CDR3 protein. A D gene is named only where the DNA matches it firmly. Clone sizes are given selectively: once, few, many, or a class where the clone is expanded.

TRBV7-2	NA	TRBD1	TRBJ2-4	TGTGCCAGCAGCCAGCAGGGGGCGGGAAACATTCAGTACTTC	CASSQQGAGNIQYF
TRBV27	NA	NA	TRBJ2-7	TGTGCCAGCAGGAACCCGGGTGCTGACCAGAACGAGCAGTACTTC	CASRNPGADQNEQYF
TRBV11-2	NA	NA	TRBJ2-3	TGTGCCAGCAGCTTATTCGGGGGGCGCAGTCTAGATACGCAGTATTTT	CASSLFGGRSLDTQYF
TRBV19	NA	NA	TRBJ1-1	TGTGCCAGTAGTCCCAGGGATGCAGAACTCTTGGCTTTCTTT	CASSPRDAELLAFF
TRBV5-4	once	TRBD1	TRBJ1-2	TGTGCCAGCAGCACCGACAGGGATAACTATGGCTACACCTTC	CASSTDRDNYGYTF
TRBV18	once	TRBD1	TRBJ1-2	TGTGCCAGCTCAGAGGGACAGGGATTTTATGGCTACACCTTC	CASSEGQGFYGYTF
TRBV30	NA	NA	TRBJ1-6	TGTGCCGTCGACAATCAGGGTTCACCCCTCCACTTT	CAVDNQGSPLHF
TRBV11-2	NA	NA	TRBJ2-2	TGTGCCAGCAGCTTAGTATCCCTCTTGAACACCGGGGAGCTGTTTTTT	CASSLVSLLNTGELFF
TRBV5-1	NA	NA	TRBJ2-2	TGCGCCAGCAGCTTGGCTTTGGGGGCAAACGGGGAGCTGTTTTTT	CASSLALGANGELFF
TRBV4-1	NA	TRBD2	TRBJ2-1	TGCGCCAGCAGCCCCGAGACCCCCGGCACTAGCGGCATCAATGAGCAGTTCTTC	CASSPETPGTSGINEQFF
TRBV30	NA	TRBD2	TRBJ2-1	TGTGCCTGGAGTCCCAGGACTAGCGGGGGGTTTGAGCAGTTCTTC	CAWSPRTSGGFEQFF
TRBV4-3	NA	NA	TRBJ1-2	TGCGCCAGCAGCCAAGAAAGGGGCTACTATGGCTACACCTTC	CASSQERGYYGYTF
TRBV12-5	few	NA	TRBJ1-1	TGTGCTAGTGGCAACGGACAGTACACTGAAGCTTTCTTT	CASGNGQYTEAFF
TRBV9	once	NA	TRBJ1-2	TGTGCCAGCAGCGTAGAAGCGGAGTCGGTCTATGGCTACACCTTC	CASSVEAESVYGYTF
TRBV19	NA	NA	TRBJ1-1	TGTGCCAGTAGTATTAGGGGTTGGAACACTGAAGCTTTCTTT	CASSIRGWNTEAFF
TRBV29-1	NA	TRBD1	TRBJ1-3	TGCAGCGTTTCCCACGGGACAGGGGAAGACACCATATATTTT	CSVSHGTGEDTIYF
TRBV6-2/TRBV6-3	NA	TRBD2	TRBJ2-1	TGTGCCAGCAGTCCCCCTTCGACTAGCGGGGGGGCCTACAATGAGCAGTTCTTC	CASSPPSTSGGAYNEQFF
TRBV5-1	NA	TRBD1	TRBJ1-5	TGCGCCAGCAGCAGAGGACAGGGTGATCAGCCCCAGCATTTT	CASSRGQGDQPQHF
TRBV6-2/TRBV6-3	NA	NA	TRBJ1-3	TGTGCCAGCAGTTCGGGACAATACTCTGGAAACACCATATATTTT	CASSSGQYSGNTIYF
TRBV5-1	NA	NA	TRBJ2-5	TGCGCCAGCAGCTACGGGGTCCAAGAGACCCAGTACTTC	CASSYGVQETQYF
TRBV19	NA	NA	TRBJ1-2	TGTGCCAGTAGTATGAGGACAGCCGATATGTATTATCCCTATTCTTCTGGCTACACCTTC	CASSMRTADMYYPYSSGYTF
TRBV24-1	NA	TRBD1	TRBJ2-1	TGTGCCACCAGTGACTCCGGGACAGGGGAGGGTGGTGAGCAGTTCTTC	CATSDSGTGEGGEQFF
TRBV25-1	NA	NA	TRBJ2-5	TGTGCCAGCAGTGAAGGGGGGTTAGGGACCCAGTACTTC	CASSEGGLGTQYF